This TCR beta chain is from a study of tumor-infiltrating lymphocytes in primary liver carcinoma (TCRdb year 2017). Context from the whole study: Of the five patients (three men and two women, aged 30 to 69 years), four had hepatocellular carcinoma and one had combined HCC and intrahepatic cholangiocarcinoma. Reproducibility between technical replicate repertoires was high, with correlation coefficients above 0.98 and mean shared-clone rates about 0.9. A total of around 35 specimens from 5 patients, comprising approximately 25 tumor regions, 5 adjacent noncancerous liver tissues and 5 peripheral blood samples, were covered by TCRbeta repertoire sequencing. The five patients had tumors of stage T1-T3 N0M0, with maximum diameters ranging from 4.2 to 10 cm. TCRbeta repertoire sequencing, expression microarrays and whole-exome sequencing were combined in the study across five regions of each liver tumor, with adjacent normal tissue and blood also included. Agilent mRNA microarray profiling was performed on the roughly 25 tumor region samples to relate TCRbeta repertoire diversity to the local molecular phenotype. Each sample produced about 3.5 to 8 million productive TCRbeta reads, and read depth showed no significant difference between tissue types. What the work shows at the level of the full study, not this receptor alone: Because only the TCR beta chain was sequenced and unpaired alpha chains were not captured, true repertoire diversity is likely underestimated. Comparison of CD4+ and CD8+ T cell repertoires was precluded by the use of bulk unsorted samples. Only about 7-25% of top clones were found in all five regions of a tumor, suggesting spatial heterogeneity of tumor-infiltrating T cells. Repertoire overlap was higher between tumor regions (mean roughly 35%) than tumor-adjacent (approximately 17%) or tumor-blood (approximately 15%) pairs, consistent with antigen-driven expansion. Only four or five patients were included in the study, and the authors note that the findings should be validated in a larger study. Compared with blood, tumors had a significantly larger share of the repertoire taken up by the top 250 clones (p = 0.039).

The CDR3 spans 16 residues, from the cysteine through the phenylalanine. Just the 48-base CDR3 DNA is kept, in frame starting at base 1. As encoded in the germline V gene, CDR1 is SGHNT while CDR2 is YENEEA. Total RNA and DNA were co-extracted without cell sorting from around 20-30 mg of bulk tissue using the AllPrep DNA/RNA mini kit. Surgical resection was performed in China between late 2015 and early 2016 on several patients with histopathologically diagnosed primary liver carcinoma. Chronic HBV infection was present in the patients, and the patients were treatment-naive at sampling. Each tumor was sampled at five spatially separated regions: the superior, inferior, left-lateral and right-lateral poles and the tumor centre. More than 85% viable tumor cells were found by histology in every tumor sample. Fresh tumor and adjacent tissue pieces were bisected; one half was stored in RNAlater at -80°C, the other sent for histology.

A constant-region primer and ProtoScript II reverse transcriptase were used to reverse-transcribe TCRbeta-specific cDNA from approximately 550 ng total RNA. Three nested multiplex PCR rounds, following a slightly modified ARM-PCR procedure, were used to build the TCRbeta libraries. The first two PCR rounds used multiplex TRBV1-TRBV30 forward primers with a Cbeta reverse primer, each for about 10 cycles. Sample barcodes and Illumina adapters were attached in a final 25-cycle PCR using Deep VentR polymerase. Amplicons of 200-500 bp were gel-purified with a QIAquick gel extraction kit before sequencing. An Illumina HiSeq 2500 was used to sequence the TCRbeta amplicons with 250-bp paired-end reads. The authors' pipeline ran thus. Reads were quality-trimmed with Trimmomatic v0.33, and paired reads were merged with FLASH v1.2.11 to recover full CDR3 sequences. V, D and J germline segments were assigned to the rearranged TCRbeta sequences by MiGEC v1.2.1b. Clonotype statistics, along with Shannon-Wiener diversity indices, were calculated using VDJtools v1.0.0. Except for diversity analysis, only each sample's 250 most abundant clonotypes were used in subsequent analyses to reduce sampling bias. TCRdb reanalyzed the raw reads on its own, using fastp at Q25 for trimming and MiXCR for clone calling, and kept in-frame beta chains. Under each unique CDR3 protein, matching rows form one entry showing the most common genes and DNA. What appears here as the V and J calls and clone size reflects TCRdb's work, not the paper's. The sample records 90,000 to 100,000 distinct CDR3 sequences, around 63% of which are singletons. The ten largest clones take up around 9.1% of the sample.

This clonotype has just one count. The antigen it recognizes is unknown. At one of its ends the junction is not consistent with the germline gene, which may arise from a read error. This TCR was sampled from a woman between 55 and 75 years old with primary liver carcinoma and hepatitis B virus infection. Specimen: liver tumor tissue from sampling region 5. Sample cell subset or site, as interpreted from the label and publication: tumor region T5, tumor centre. In this chain, TRBV11-3 is recombined with TRBJ1-1, with the D gene call left open. CDR3 region: CVSSLDRAGASTEAFF. The DNA sequence is given as TGTGTCAGCAGCTTGGATCGGGCCGGAGCATCGACTGAAGCTTTCTTT. This CDR3, with the reference TRBV11-3 and TRBJ1-1 proteins standing in past its ends, gives the full variable domain EAGVVQSPRYKIIEKKQPVAFWCNPISGHNTLYWYLQNLGQGPELLIRYENEEAVDDSQLPKDRFSAERLKGVDSTLKIQPAELGDSAVYLCVSSLDRAGASTEAFFGQGTRLTVV.